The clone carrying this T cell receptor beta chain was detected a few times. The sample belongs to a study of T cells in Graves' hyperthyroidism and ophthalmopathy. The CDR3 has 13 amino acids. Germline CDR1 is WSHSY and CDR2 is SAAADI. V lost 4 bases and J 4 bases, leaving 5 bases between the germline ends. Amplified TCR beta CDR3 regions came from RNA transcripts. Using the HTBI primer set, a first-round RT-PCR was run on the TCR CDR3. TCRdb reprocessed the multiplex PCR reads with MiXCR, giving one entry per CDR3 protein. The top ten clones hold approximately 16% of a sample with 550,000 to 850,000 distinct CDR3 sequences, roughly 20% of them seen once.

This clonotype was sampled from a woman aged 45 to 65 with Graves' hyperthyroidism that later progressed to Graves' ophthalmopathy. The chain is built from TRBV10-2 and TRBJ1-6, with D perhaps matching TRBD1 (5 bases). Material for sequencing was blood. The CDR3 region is CASSGQYNSPLHF. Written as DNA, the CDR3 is TGCGCCAGCAGTGGACAGTATAATTCACCCCTCCACTTT.